These 7 T cell receptor beta chains came from one sample sequenced in a study of shared clonotypes between healthy human individuals. Profiling relied on immunoSEQ multiplex PCR, and the TCRdb table lists in-frame clones only, not all of them. This sample yields millions of clones, of which over 85% are seen a single time; 0.1% to 0.15% belongs to the top ten. Sequencing was performed on naive CD4+ T cells sorted from blood. As for subset: CD45RA+ positively selected. All receptors derive from a young man in good health.

Worth noting for this clone: Other DNA sequences in this sample translate to the same CDR3. The V gene is TRBV5-1, the J gene TRBJ2-2; D unresolved. V lost 3 bases and J 0 bases, leaving 6 bases between the germline ends. Germline V gene lookup returns CDR1 SGHRS and CDR2 YFSETQ. The CDR3 totals 14 residues. The CDR3 reads CASSSGANTGELFF. In DNA form, the CDR3 reads TGCGCCAGCAGCTCGGGTGCGAACACCGGGGAGCTGTTTTTT.

This clone has a single count. The V and J genes are TRBV2 and TRBJ2-1, with 7 positions matching TRBD1. The CDR3 has 14 residues. The germline V gene encodes CDR1 SNHLY and CDR2 FYNNEI. V was pared by 4 bases and J by 7 bases, with 7 bases of the junction left unmatched. DNA of the CDR3: TGTGCCAGCAGTGGACAGGGCTTTCGGAATGAGCAGTTCTTC. This gives the protein CASSGQGFRNEQFF.

The chain recombines TRBV7-9 with TRBJ2-3; the D gene is possibly TRBD2 (6 bases). Germline-derived CDR1 and CDR2 are SEHNR and FQNEAQ (reference sequence). The V end was cut by 1 base, the J end by 2 bases, with 10 bases between. The CDR3 sequence is 15 residues long. The CDR3 here is CASSLEGGVTDTQYF. CDR3 DNA sequence: TGTGCCAGCAGCTTAGAGGGAGGTGTCACAGATACGCAGTATTTT.

The gene calls are TRBV18 and TRBJ2-7; TRBD2 aligns across 9 bases. The germline V gene encodes CDR1 KGHSH and CDR2 LQKENI. The CDR3 length is 15 residues. Trimming took 4 bases from V and 3 from J; bases not matched to a gene: 7. The chain's CDR3 is CASSQQTSGLYEQYF. CDR3 nucleotide sequence: TGTGCCAGCTCACAGCAGACTAGCGGCCTCTACGAGCAGTACTTC.

The rearrangement joins TRBV9 to TRBJ2-1; the match to TRBD2 covers 9 bases. This CDR3 spans 18 amino acids. The V segment lost 0 bases and the J segment 1 base; nucleotides outside the gene matches: 8. Germline V CDR1 and CDR2: SGDLS, YYNGEE. The CDR3 nucleotides are TGTGCCAGCAGCGTAGCTCGGGCGAGCGGGAGGTCCTACAATGAGCAGTTCTTC. Protein product: CASSVARASGRSYNEQFF.

Regarding this clone: Other DNA sequences within the sample encode an identical CDR3. The V gene is TRBV6-5, the J gene TRBJ2-7; TRBD1 aligns across 10 bases. The CDR3 extends over 15 amino acids. Germline loops: CDR1 MNHEY, CDR2 SVGAGI. The trim removed 6 bases at V and 3 bases at J, leaving 8 bases unmatched. In nucleotides, the CDR3 is TGTGCCAGCAGCGGTCCGGGACAGGGGAGCTACGAGCAGTACTTC. It specifies CASSGPGQGSYEQYF.

The chain couples TRBV18 to TRBJ1-5, with no clear D. The V gene's germline CDR1 is KGHSH and CDR2 LQKENI. CDR3 length equals 14 residues. V lost 1 base and J lost 6, with 10 bases in between. The CDR3 DNA follows: TGTGCCAGCTCACCACTGGCCGAGGCTCAGCCCCAGCATTTT. Translating it yields CASSPLAEAQPQHF.